Listed below are T cell receptor beta chains from one sample, sequenced in a study of blood T cell repertoires in COVID-19. This table comes from immunoSEQ multiplex PCR, and its TCRdb copy is limited to in-frame clones, with some not included. The repertoire holds roughly 200,000 clones, with approximately 89% as singletons. Material for sequencing was peripheral blood. The receptors derive from a woman aged 25 to 39 with acute or convalescent COVID-19. CDR3s include the opening cysteine and the closing phenylalanine or tryptophan. Each record gives: D gene, V gene, J gene, clone size, CDR3 protein, CDR3 DNA. The D gene is left open where the match is weak. Size values are once, few and many counts, or a class for expanded clones, and some rows have none.

D: NA; V: TRBV6-5; J: TRBJ1-1; size: NA; CDR3: CASVREGTEAFF; DNA: TGTGCCAGCGTACGGGAGGGGACTGAAGCTTTCTTT
D: NA; V: TRBV11-2; J: TRBJ1-1; size: NA; CDR3: CASSRSHTEAFF; DNA: TGTGCCAGCAGCAGGAGTCACACTGAAGCTTTCTTT
D: TRBD2; V: TRBV7-9; J: TRBJ2-7; size: NA; CDR3: CASSTSGDGTVEQYF; DNA: TGTGCCAGCAGCACTAGCGGGGACGGAACGGTGGAGCAGTACTTC
D: NA; V: TRBV24-1; J: TRBJ2-5; size: NA; CDR3: CATSDPRDSGETQYF; DNA: TGTGCCACCAGTGACCCCCGGGACTCAGGCGAGACCCAGTACTTC
D: TRBD2; V: TRBV10-3; J: TRBJ2-3; size: NA; CDR3: CAVSGTSGYITDTQYF; DNA: TGTGCCGTCTCCGGGACTAGCGGGTACATCACAGATACGCAGTATTTT
D: NA; V: TRBV20-1; J: TRBJ1-1; size: once; CDR3: CSASRQGGNTEAFF; DNA: TGCAGTGCTAGTAGGCAGGGAGGGAACACTGAAGCTTTCTTT
D: NA; V: TRBV2; J: TRBJ1-5; size: NA; CDR3: CASRVSAPNQPQHF; DNA: TGTGCCAGCCGGGTCAGCGCTCCCAATCAGCCCCAGCATTTT
D: NA; V: TRBV10-2; J: TRBJ1-5; size: NA; CDR3: CASGGPAQPQHF; DNA: TGCGCCAGCGGGGGCCCGGCTCAGCCCCAGCATTTT
D: NA; V: TRBV5-1; J: TRBJ2-7; size: NA; CDR3: CASSLASSGGGSEQYF; DNA: TGCGCCAGCAGCTTGGCCTCGTCAGGAGGTGGATCCGAGCAGTACTTC
D: NA; V: TRBV11-3; J: TRBJ1-5; size: NA; CDR3: CARSRRGGEPQHF; DNA: TGTGCCCGCAGCCGCCGGGGGGGGGAGCCCCAGCATTTT
D: NA; V: TRBV2; J: TRBJ1-5; size: NA; CDR3: CASRFGLSGQPQHF; DNA: TGTGCCAGCAGATTTGGGTTATCAGGCCAGCCCCAGCATTTT
D: TRBD2; V: TRBV4-2; J: TRBJ2-5; size: NA; CDR3: CASSQLASGGEQETQYF; DNA: TGTGCCAGCAGCCAATTAGCTAGCGGGGGGGAGCAAGAGACCCAGTACTTC
D: TRBD2; V: TRBV7-8; J: TRBJ2-1; size: once; CDR3: CASSVGTTHNEQFF; DNA: TGTGCCAGCAGCGTCGGGACTACTCACAATGAGCAGTTCTTC
D: NA; V: TRBV7-9; J: TRBJ1-4; size: NA; CDR3: CASSFSVSEKLFF; DNA: TGTGCCAGCAGCTTTTCAGTGTCGGAAAAACTGTTTTTT
D: TRBD2; V: TRBV5-1; J: TRBJ2-3; size: NA; CDR3: CASSPRAGTDTQYF; DNA: TGCGCCAGCAGCCCGAGAGCGGGAACAGATACGCAGTATTTT
D: NA; V: TRBV7-6; J: TRBJ2-7; size: NA; CDR3: CASSLVQGPFWEQYF; DNA: TGTGCCAGCAGCTTAGTCCAGGGTCCCTTCTGGGAGCAGTACTTC
D: NA; V: TRBV7-2; J: TRBJ2-7; size: NA; CDR3: CASSNRQGGEQYF; DNA: TGTGCCAGCAGCAATAGACAGGGAGGCGAGCAGTACTTC
D: NA; V: TRBV20-1; J: TRBJ1-1; size: NA; CDR3: CSAPNRVEAFF; DNA: TGCAGTGCCCCAAACAGGGTTGAAGCTTTCTTT
D: TRBD1; V: TRBV29-1; J: TRBJ1-1; size: NA; CDR3: CSVEDYRQGALGAFF; DNA: TGCAGCGTTGAAGATTATCGACAGGGGGCCCTGGGGGCTTTCTTT
D: TRBD2; V: TRBV11-2; J: TRBJ2-1; size: NA; CDR3: CASRAGGGNEQFF; DNA: TGTGCCAGCAGAGCGGGAGGGGGTAATGAGCAGTTCTTC
D: NA; V: TRBV28; J: TRBJ2-7; size: NA; CDR3: CASKSPRHRYEQYF; DNA: TGTGCCAGCAAGTCACCAAGACATCGTTACGAGCAGTACTTC
D: TRBD2; V: TRBV5-1; J: TRBJ2-1; size: NA; CDR3: CASSSLPSGGDNEQFF; DNA: TGCGCCAGCAGCTCGTTACCTAGCGGAGGGGACAATGAGCAGTTCTTC
D: NA; V: TRBV29-1; J: TRBJ2-1; size: once; CDR3: CSVSSPSSYNEQFF; DNA: TGCAGCGTCTCGTCGCCCAGCTCCTACAATGAGCAGTTCTTC
D: NA; V: TRBV6-1; J: TRBJ1-1; size: NA; CDR3: CASSEASRGNTEAFF; DNA: TGTGCCAGCAGTGAAGCCAGCAGGGGGAACACTGAAGCTTTCTTT
D: NA; V: TRBV7-6; J: TRBJ2-2; size: NA; CDR3: CASSSQGNRGTGELFF; DNA: TGTGCCAGCAGCTCCCAGGGGAATCGCGGCACCGGGGAGCTGTTTTTT
D: TRBD2; V: TRBV12-3/TRBV12-4; J: TRBJ2-1; size: NA; CDR3: CAIASGGTYEQFF; DNA: TGTGCCATCGCTAGCGGGGGGACATATGAGCAGTTCTTC
D: NA; V: TRBV5-1; J: TRBJ1-3; size: NA; CDR3: CASSPTTGRGIYF; DNA: TGCGCCAGCAGCCCGACGACAGGACGGGGCATATATTTT
D: NA; V: TRBV29-1; J: TRBJ2-5; size: NA; CDR3: CSVVSPGETQYF; DNA: TGCAGCGTTGTGAGCCCCGGAGAGACCCAGTACTTC
D: NA; V: TRBV19; J: TRBJ2-2; size: NA; CDR3: CASSKEDEELFF; DNA: TGTGCCAGTAGTAAGGAGGACGAGGAGCTGTTTTTT
D: NA; V: TRBV29-1; J: TRBJ1-1; size: NA; CDR3: CSAQVVLGEAFF; DNA: TGCAGCGCACAGGTTGTTCTAGGTGAAGCTTTCTTT
D: NA; V: TRBV28; J: TRBJ1-5; size: NA; CDR3: CASSSPPLNQPQHF; DNA: TGTGCCAGCAGTTCTCCCCCCCTGAATCAGCCCCAGCATTTT
D: TRBD1; V: TRBV7-9; J: TRBJ1-1; size: NA; CDR3: CASSYGTENTEAFF; DNA: TGTGCCAGCAGCTACGGGACAGAGAACACTGAAGCTTTCTTT
D: NA; V: TRBV19; J: TRBJ2-5; size: NA; CDR3: CASSIIAGTETQYF; DNA: TGTGCCAGTAGTATTATTGCAGGCACAGAGACCCAGTACTTC
D: NA; V: TRBV2; J: TRBJ1-4; size: NA; CDR3: CASSLLGVGEKLFF; DNA: TGTGCCAGCAGTTTGTTAGGGGTTGGTGAAAAACTGTTTTTT
D: TRBD1; V: TRBV14; J: TRBJ1-2; size: NA; CDR3: CASSKEYRGLGYTF; DNA: TGTGCCAGCAGCAAAGAGTACAGGGGACTTGGCTACACCTTC
D: NA; V: TRBV4-1; J: TRBJ1-2; size: once; CDR3: CASSQDRSRVYGYTF; DNA: TGCGCCAGCAGCCAAGATCGGTCCAGGGTATACGGCTACACCTTC
D: NA; V: TRBV28; J: TRBJ1-2; size: NA; CDR3: CASSLIFANYGYTF; DNA: TGTGCCAGCAGTTTAATTTTCGCTAACTATGGCTACACCTTC
D: NA; V: TRBV5-5; J: TRBJ1-1; size: NA; CDR3: CASSLRSGGVKAFF; DNA: TGTGCCAGCAGCTTGAGATCGGGAGGTGTAAAAGCTTTCTTT
D: NA; V: TRBV25-1; J: TRBJ2-1; size: NA; CDR3: CASSRTDSYNEQFF; DNA: TGTGCCAGCAGTCGTACAGACTCCTACAATGAGCAGTTCTTC
D: TRBD2; V: TRBV9; J: TRBJ2-3; size: NA; CDR3: CASSVGLAEDTQYF; DNA: TGTGCCAGCAGCGTAGGCCTAGCGGAAGATACGCAGTATTTT
D: NA; V: TRBV4-2; J: TRBJ2-1; size: NA; CDR3: CASSPALSSYNEQFF; DNA: TGTGCCAGCAGTCCCGCTCTGAGCTCCTACAATGAGCAGTTCTTC
D: TRBD2; V: TRBV2; J: TRBJ2-1; size: few; CDR3: CASTGTSGRNNEQFF; DNA: TGTGCCAGCACAGGGACTAGCGGGAGGAATAATGAGCAGTTCTTC
D: TRBD2; V: TRBV13; J: TRBJ2-4; size: NA; CDR3: CASSPGLAGALKNIQYF; DNA: TGTGCCAGCAGTCCTGGACTAGCGGGAGCCCTTAAAAACATTCAGTACTTC